One and the same sample provided the 4 T cell receptor beta chains below, sequenced in a study of response to subunit inactivated influenza vaccine. TCRdb reprocessed the RT-PCR reads with MiXCR, giving one entry per CDR3 protein. The sample shows about 700,000 distinct CDR3 sequences, 15% to 18% of them seen only once. The sample here was PBMCs from blood, taken about 11 days after vaccination. The receptor set was obtained from a man aged 50 or older who received an inactivated influenza vaccine.

The chain carries TRBV6-5 and TRBJ1-6; no clear D. The CDR3 loop spans 16 amino acids. V lost 2 bases, J lost 3 bases, and 11 bases lay in between. In germline, CDR1 is MNHEY, CDR2 SVGAGI. The CDR3: CASSYRVPIYNSPLHF. CDR3 nucleotide sequence: TGTGCCAGCAGTTACCGCGTCCCTATCTATAATTCACCCCTCCACTTT.

This clonotype was detected only a few times. V is TRBV7-2 and J is TRBJ2-7, with D possibly TRBD1 on 6 matching bases. This CDR3 has 14 residues. Germline CDR1 is SGHTA and CDR2 is FQGNSA. V was clipped by 5 bases and J by 2 bases, with 13 bases between them. The CDR3 DNA is TGTGCCAGCAGCCCCGGACAGCTACCCTACGAGCAGTACTTC. It encodes CASSPGQLPYEQYF.

The rearrangement joins TRBV5-8 to TRBJ2-7, with 9 bases that match TRBD1. Germline V CDR1 and CDR2: SGHTS, YDEGEE. The CDR3 is made up of 16 amino acids. The V segment lost 0 bases and the J segment 3 bases; nucleotides outside the gene matches: 7. The CDR3 nucleotides are TGTGCCAGCAGCTTGGGTACAGGGGGCTGGGGCTACGAGCAGTACTTC. It translates to CASSLGTGGWGYEQYF. The complete variable domain, with remaining parts taken from reference TRBV5-8 and TRBJ2-7, reads EAGVTQSPTHLIKTRGQQATLRCSPISGHTSVYWYQQALGLGLQFLLWYDEGEERNRGNFPPRFSGRQFPNYSSELNVNALELEDSALYLCASSLGTGGWGYEQYFGPGTRLTVT.

This chain links TRBV20-1 with TRBJ1-2; D is uncertain. From germline, CDR1 is DFQATT and CDR2 SNEGSKA (reference sequence). The ends were cut back, 4 bases at V and 6 bases at J, with 12 bases in the middle. The CDR3 runs 12 residues. CDR3 sequence: CSAIGQWDGYTF. The CDR3 DNA reads TGCAGTGCTATTGGTCAGTGGGATGGCTACACCTTC.